The rows below give T cell receptor beta chains drawn from one sample of a study of T cell responses to AZD1222 COVID-19 vaccine. Clones were sequenced by immunoSEQ multiplex PCR, and TCRdb holds only the in-frame ones, with some missing. This table holds around 66,000 clones, 88% found once. Source: peripheral blood, taken 28 days after the second dose of the MenACWY control vaccine. The source of these receptors is an adult who received the MenACWY meningococcal vaccine as a control. The CDR3 runs from the conserved cysteine through the conserved F or W. The D gene is left open where the match is weak. Where a row states a size, it is once, few, many or the class of an expanded clone; other rows omit it.

few | TRBJ2-7 | TRBV7-9 | . | CASSFPRVESSYEQYF | TGTGCCAGCAGCTTTCCACGGGTCGAGAGCTCCTACGAGCAGTACTTC
. | TRBJ2-7 | TRBV13 | . | CASSLGETYEQYF | TGTGCCAGCAGCTTGGGGGAAACCTACGAGCAGTACTTC
. | TRBJ1-6 | TRBV18 | . | CASSPPYSNNSPLHF | TGTGCCAGCTCACCACCGTACAGCAATAATTCACCCCTCCACTTT
. | TRBJ2-7 | TRBV3-1/TRBV3-2 | . | CASSQDGTKFREQYF | TGTGCCAGCAGCCAAGACGGCACGAAGTTCCGCGAGCAGTACTTC
. | TRBJ2-1 | TRBV4-3 | TRBD2 | CASSLNWEGANEQFF | TGCGCCAGCAGCCTAAATTGGGAGGGTGCCAATGAGCAGTTCTTC
. | TRBJ2-7 | TRBV27 | . | CASSLLLTSYEQYF | TGTGCCAGCAGTTTACTGTTGACTAGCTACGAGCAGTACTTC
. | TRBJ2-5 | TRBV7-2 | . | CASSLRYVVQETQYF | TGTGCCAGCAGCTTACGTTACGTAGTGCAAGAGACCCAGTACTTC
. | TRBJ2-7 | TRBV6-5 | . | CASSRGHTISYEQYF | TGTGCCAGCAGTCGGGGACATACGATCTCCTACGAGCAGTACTTC
. | TRBJ1-6 | TRBV5-6 | . | CASSPDMGNSPLHF | TGTGCCAGCAGCCCGGACATGGGGAATTCACCCCTCCACTTT
. | TRBJ1-3 | TRBV9 | . | CASSGLQSSGNTIYF | TGTGCCAGCAGCGGACTACAGAGCTCTGGAAACACCATATATTTT
. | TRBJ1-2 | TRBV7-2 | . | CASSPVPETASYGYTF | TGTGCCAGCAGCCCCGTTCCTGAGACAGCCTCCTATGGCTACACCTTC
. | TRBJ2-6 | TRBV6-5 | TRBD2 | CASTGGSGANVLTF | TGTGCCAGCACGGGGGGCTCTGGGGCCAACGTCCTGACTTTC
. | TRBJ2-2 | TRBV7-3 | TRBD1 | CASSTHRGRNTGELFF | TGTGCCAGCAGCACCCACAGGGGCCGGAACACCGGGGAGCTGTTTTTT
. | TRBJ1-2 | TRBV7-9 | TRBD1 | CASSLAGGQVYGYTF | TGTGCCAGCAGCTTAGCAGGGGGACAGGTATATGGCTACACCTTC
. | TRBJ1-3 | TRBV6-5 | . | CASTHPSGSGNTIYF | TGTGCCAGCACCCATCCAAGTGGCTCTGGAAACACCATATATTTT
. | TRBJ1-3 | TRBV10-3 | . | CASSPPGGFGNTIYF | TGTGCCTCAAGTCCCCCAGGAGGTTTCGGAAACACCATATATTTT
. | TRBJ1-1 | TRBV13 | TRBD1 | CASSYGTGNTEAFF | TGTGCCAGCAGCTACGGGACAGGGAACACTGAAGCTTTCTTT
. | TRBJ2-3 | TRBV5-4 | . | CASTLEGTDTQYF | TGTGCCAGCACCCTGGAGGGCACAGATACGCAGTATTTT
. | TRBJ2-2 | TRBV5-1 | TRBD1 | CASSLVGQGVSGELFF | TGCGCCAGCAGCTTGGTTGGACAGGGCGTTTCCGGGGAGCTGTTTTTT
. | TRBJ2-7 | TRBV4-1 | TRBD2 | CASSLTTSGAYEQYF | TGCGCCAGCAGCCTTACGACTAGCGGGGCCTACGAGCAGTACTTC
. | TRBJ1-1 | TRBV28 | . | CASCEGACTEAFF | TGTGCCAGCTGTGAAGGGGCGTGCACTGAAGCTTTCTTT
once | TRBJ2-5 | TRBV7-6 | . | CASSLGTTSGETQYF | TGTGCCAGCAGCCTGGGGACCACGTCGGGAGAGACCCAGTACTTC
. | TRBJ2-5 | TRBV4-3 | . | CASSRIAEGGETQYF | TGCGCCAGCAGCCGGATAGCGGAGGGGGGAGAGACCCAGTACTTC
. | TRBJ2-3 | TRBV28 | . | CASSFRVTGSADTQYF | TGTGCCAGCAGTTTTAGGGTAACAGGATCGGCAGATACGCAGTATTTT
. | TRBJ1-4 | TRBV12-3/TRBV12-4 | . | CASSFAGEKLFF | TGTGCCAGCAGTTTCGCTGGAGAAAAACTGTTTTTT
. | TRBJ2-7 | TRBV28 | TRBD1 | CASLGTGLFREQYF | TGTGCCAGCTTGGGGACAGGGTTATTCCGAGAGCAGTACTTC
. | TRBJ1-1 | TRBV11-2 | . | CASSFGVSSNTEAFF | TGTGCCAGCAGCTTTGGGGTCTCATCGAACACTGAAGCTTTCTTT
. | TRBJ2-7 | TRBV13 | TRBD1 | CASSPGQGPTYEQYF | TGTGCCAGCAGCCCAGGACAGGGACCCACCTACGAGCAGTACTTC
. | TRBJ1-6 | TRBV28 | TRBD1 | CASSSGTGRSPLHF | TGTGCCAGCAGTTCGGGGACAGGGCGGTCACCCCTCCACTTT
. | TRBJ2-3 | TRBV5-4 | . | CASSLQVYADTQYF | TGTGCCAGCAGCTTGCAGGTTTACGCAGATACGCAGTATTTT
. | TRBJ2-1 | TRBV15 | . | CATSLGAAGGEQFF | TGTGCCACCAGCCTCGGGGCGGCCGGGGGTGAGCAGTTCTTC
once | TRBJ2-2 | TRBV2 | . | CASSSQLNTGELFF | TGTGCCAGCAGTTCACAGTTAAACACCGGGGAGCTGTTTTTT
. | TRBJ2-5 | TRBV11-2 | . | CASSLVQETQYF | TGTGCCAGCAGCTTAGTCCAAGAGACCCAGTACTTC
. | TRBJ1-2 | TRBV3-1/TRBV3-2 | TRBD1 | CASSGTGYGYTF | TGTGCCAGCAGCGGGACAGGCTATGGCTACACCTTC
few | TRBJ2-2 | TRBV2 | TRBD2 | CASSADGGSNTGELFF | TGTGCCAGCAGTGCGGACGGGGGGTCGAACACCGGGGAGCTGTTTTTT
once | TRBJ2-7 | TRBV6-5 | TRBD2 | CASSYGGTSYEQYF | TGTGCCAGCAGTTACGGGGGGACTAGCTACGAGCAGTACTTC
once | TRBJ1-2 | TRBV15 | . | CATSRRGPVGYTF | TGTGCCACCTCCCGCCGGGGGCCGGTTGGCTACACCTTC
. | TRBJ1-1 | TRBV5-8 | . | CASSLAFANTEAFF | TGTGCCAGCAGCCTGGCCTTCGCAAACACTGAAGCTTTCTTT
. | TRBJ2-7 | TRBV7-2 | TRBD2 | CASSLVAGDTYEQYF | TGTGCCAGCAGCTTAGTAGCGGGGGATACCTACGAGCAGTACTTC
. | TRBJ1-5 | TRBV6-5 | . | CASSYIAGQPQHF | TGTGCCAGCAGTTACATCGCCGGGCAGCCCCAGCATTTT
once | TRBJ1-2 | TRBV28 | . | CASLGVNYGYTF | TGTGCCAGCCTTGGGGTCAACTATGGCTACACCTTC
once | TRBJ2-3 | TRBV19 | . | CASSRFVAGGTDTQYF | TGTGCCAGTAGCCGATTTGTGGCCGGAGGCACAGATACGCAGTATTTT
. | TRBJ2-7 | TRBV7-8 | . | CASSLGATAYEQYF | TGTGCCAGCAGCTTAGGGGCTACAGCCTACGAGCAGTACTTC
few | TRBJ2-3 | TRBV4-1 | TRBD2 | CASSSPSGSGLTQYF | TGCGCCAGCAGCTCACCTAGCGGGAGTGGATTAACGCAGTATTTT
few | TRBJ1-5 | TRBV5-1 | . | CASSLDINQPQHF | TGCGCCAGCAGCTTGGACATAAATCAGCCCCAGCATTTT
. | TRBJ2-1 | TRBV7-8 | . | CASSLDAAPLSSYNEQFF | TGTGCCAGCAGCTTAGATGCGGCTCCCCTTAGCTCCTACAATGAGCAGTTCTTC
. | TRBJ2-7 | TRBV7-9 | TRBD1 | CASSLGDRKTGEQYF | TGTGCCAGCAGCTTAGGGGACAGGAAGACAGGCGAGCAGTACTTC